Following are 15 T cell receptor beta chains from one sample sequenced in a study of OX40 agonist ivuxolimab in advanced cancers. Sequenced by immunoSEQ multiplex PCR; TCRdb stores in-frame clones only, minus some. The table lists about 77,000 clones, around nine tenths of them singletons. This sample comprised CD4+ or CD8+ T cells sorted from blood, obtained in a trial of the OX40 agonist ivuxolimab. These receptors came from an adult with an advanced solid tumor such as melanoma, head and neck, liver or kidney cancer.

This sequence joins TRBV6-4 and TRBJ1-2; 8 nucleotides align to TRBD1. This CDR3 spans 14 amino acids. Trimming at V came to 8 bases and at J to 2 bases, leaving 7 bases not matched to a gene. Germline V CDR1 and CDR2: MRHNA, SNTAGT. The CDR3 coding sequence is TGTGCCAGCTCCCCAGACAGGGGAAACTATGGCTACACCTTC. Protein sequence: CASSPDRGNYGYTF.

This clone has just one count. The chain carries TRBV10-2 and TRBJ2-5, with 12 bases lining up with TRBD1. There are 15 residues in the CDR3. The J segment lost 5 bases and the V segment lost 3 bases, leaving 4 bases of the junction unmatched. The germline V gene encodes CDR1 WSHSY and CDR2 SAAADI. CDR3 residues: CASSDGTGGGETQYF. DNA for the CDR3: TGCGCCAGCAGTGATGGGACAGGGGGCGGGGAGACCCAGTACTTC.

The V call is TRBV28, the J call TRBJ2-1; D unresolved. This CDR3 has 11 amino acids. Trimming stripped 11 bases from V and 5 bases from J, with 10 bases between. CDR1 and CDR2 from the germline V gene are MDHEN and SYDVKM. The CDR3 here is CAVYRNNEQFF. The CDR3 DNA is TGTGCCGTCTACCGTAACAATGAGCAGTTCTTC.

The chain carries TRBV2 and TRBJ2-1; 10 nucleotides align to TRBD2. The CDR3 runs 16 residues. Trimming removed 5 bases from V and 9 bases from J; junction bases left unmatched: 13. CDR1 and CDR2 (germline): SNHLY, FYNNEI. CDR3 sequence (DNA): TGTGCCAGCAGTCCCCCGGGACTAGCGACCGGGGTTGAGCAGTTCTTC. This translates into CASSPPGLATGVEQFF.

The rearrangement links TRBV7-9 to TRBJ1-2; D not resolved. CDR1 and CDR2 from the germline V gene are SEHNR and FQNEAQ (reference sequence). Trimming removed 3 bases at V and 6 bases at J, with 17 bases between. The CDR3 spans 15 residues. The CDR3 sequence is CASSFDVLLKDGYTF. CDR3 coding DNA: TGTGCCAGCAGCTTTGATGTTCTTCTAAAGGATGGCTACACCTTC.

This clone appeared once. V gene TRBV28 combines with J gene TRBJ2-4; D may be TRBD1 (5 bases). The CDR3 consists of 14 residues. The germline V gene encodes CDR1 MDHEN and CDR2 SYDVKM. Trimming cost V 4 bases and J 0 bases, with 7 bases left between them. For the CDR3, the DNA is TGTGCCAGCAGTTCCCAGGGAGCCAAAAACATTCAGTACTTC. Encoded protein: CASSSQGAKNIQYF.

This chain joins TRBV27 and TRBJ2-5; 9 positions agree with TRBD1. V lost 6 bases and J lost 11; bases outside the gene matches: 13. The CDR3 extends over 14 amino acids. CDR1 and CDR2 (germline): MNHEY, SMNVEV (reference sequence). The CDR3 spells CASSTGTGLIVQYF. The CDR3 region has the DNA TGTGCCAGCAGCACCGGGACAGGGTTAATCGTTCAGTACTTC.

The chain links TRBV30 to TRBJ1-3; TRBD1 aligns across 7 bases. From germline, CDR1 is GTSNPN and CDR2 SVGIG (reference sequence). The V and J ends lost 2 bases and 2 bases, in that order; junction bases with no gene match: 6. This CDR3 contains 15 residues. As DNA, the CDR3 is TGTGCCTGGAGTAACAGGGGCATCACTGGAAACACCATATATTTT. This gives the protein CAWSNRGITGNTIYF.

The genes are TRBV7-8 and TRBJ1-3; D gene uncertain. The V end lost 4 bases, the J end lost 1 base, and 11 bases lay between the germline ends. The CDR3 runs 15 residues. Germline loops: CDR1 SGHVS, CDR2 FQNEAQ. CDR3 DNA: TGTGCCAGCAGCTCGGAGTGGTGGTCTGGAAACACCATATATTTT. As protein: CASSSEWWSGNTIYF. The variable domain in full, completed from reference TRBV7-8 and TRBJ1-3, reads GAGVSQSPRYKVAKRGQDVALRCDPISGHVSLFWYQQALGQGPEFLTYFQNEAQLDKSGLPSDRFFAERPEGSVSTLKIQRTQQEDSAVYLCASSSEWWSGNTIYFGEGSWLTVV.

Here the CDR3 DNA reads TGTGCCAGCACCATCCCCGGGGGGCCCAAGAATGAGCAGTTCTTC. Translating it yields CASTIPGGPKNEQFF. The chain carries TRBV9 and TRBJ2-1; weak D call: TRBD2 (7 bases). Trimming cost V 6 bases and J 7 bases, with 20 bases left between them. CDR3 size: 15 residues. The germline CDR1 and CDR2 sequences are SGDLS and YYNGEE.

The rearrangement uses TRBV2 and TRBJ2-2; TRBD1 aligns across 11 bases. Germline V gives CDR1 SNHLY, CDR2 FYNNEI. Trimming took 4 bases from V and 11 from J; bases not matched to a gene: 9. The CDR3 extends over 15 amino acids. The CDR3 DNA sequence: TGTGCCAGCAGTGGAAGAGGGACAGGGGGGCCCGAGCTGTTTTTT. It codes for CASSGRGTGGPELFF. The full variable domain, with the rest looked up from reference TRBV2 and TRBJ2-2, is EPEVTQTPSHQVTQMGQEVILRCVPISNHLYFYWYRQILGQKVEFLVSFYNNEISEKSEIFDDQFSVERPDGSNFTLKIRSTKLEDSAMYFCASSGRGTGGPELFFGEGSRLTVL.

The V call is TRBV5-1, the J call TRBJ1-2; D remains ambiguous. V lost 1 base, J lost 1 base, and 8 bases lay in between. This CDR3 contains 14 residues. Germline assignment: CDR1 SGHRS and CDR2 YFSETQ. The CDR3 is CASSLSTVNYGYTF. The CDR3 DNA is TGCGCCAGCAGCTTGAGCACGGTTAACTATGGCTACACCTTC.

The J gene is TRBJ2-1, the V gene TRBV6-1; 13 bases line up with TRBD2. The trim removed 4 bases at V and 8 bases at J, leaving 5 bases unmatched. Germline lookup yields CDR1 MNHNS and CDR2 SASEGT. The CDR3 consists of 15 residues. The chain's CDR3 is CASSGTSGSMYEQFF. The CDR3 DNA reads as TGTGCCAGCAGTGGGACTAGCGGGAGTATGTATGAGCAGTTCTTC.

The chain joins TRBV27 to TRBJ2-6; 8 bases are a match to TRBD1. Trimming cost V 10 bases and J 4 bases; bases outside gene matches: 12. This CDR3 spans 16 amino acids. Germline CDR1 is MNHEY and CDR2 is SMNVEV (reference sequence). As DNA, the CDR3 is TGTGCCACCCGGACAGGGCTGGCGCGAGGGGCCAACGTCCTGACTTTC. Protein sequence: CATRTGLARGANVLTF.

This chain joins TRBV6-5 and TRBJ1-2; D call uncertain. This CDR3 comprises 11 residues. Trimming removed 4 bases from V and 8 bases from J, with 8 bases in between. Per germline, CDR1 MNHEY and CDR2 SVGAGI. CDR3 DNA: TGTGCCAGCAGTTCCCCCTGGGGCTACACCTTC. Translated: CASSSPWGYTF.